These T cell receptor beta chains were read from a single sample in a study of T cells in Graves' hyperthyroidism and ophthalmopathy. Each CDR3 protein gets one entry after TCRdb re-called the multiplex PCR reads with MiXCR. The table lists more than 600,000 distinct CDR3 sequences, roughly 17% of them singletons, with over 7.5% in the top ten. Input material: blood. These receptor sequences come from a man aged 18 to 29 with Graves' hyperthyroidism. Both conserved end residues are part of each CDR3. Fields, in order: clone size, V gene, J gene, D gene, CDR3 protein, CDR3 DNA. A D gene is named only where the DNA matches it firmly. Size tells how often a clone was seen (once, few, many) or the class of an expanded clone, and some rows leave it out.

size: -; V: TRBV5-5; J: TRBJ2-7; D: -; CDR3: CASSFQWGPKEQYF; DNA: TGTGCCAGCAGCTTTCAATGGGGGCCTAAGGAGCAGTACTTC
size: many; V: TRBV18; J: TRBJ2-3; D: TRBD2; CDR3: CASSLPRSGMADTQYF; DNA: TGTGCCAGCTCACTGCCTCGAAGCGGGATGGCAGATACGCAGTATTTT
size: -; V: TRBV7-3; J: TRBJ1-2; D: TRBD1; CDR3: CASSSQGQGAGGYTF; DNA: TGTGCCAGCAGCTCCCAGGGACAGGGGGCCGGCGGCTACACCTTC
size: -; V: TRBV27; J: TRBJ2-2; D: -; CDR3: CASSRRVGELFF; DNA: TGTGCCAGCAGCCGCAGGGTCGGGGAGCTGTTTTTT
size: many; V: TRBV27; J: TRBJ1-1; D: -; CDR3: CASRQTPNTEAFF; DNA: TGTGCCAGCAGGCAGACACCGAACACTGAAGCTTTCTTT
size: -; V: TRBV28; J: TRBJ2-5; D: TRBD1; CDR3: CASSLYGTEGQYF; DNA: TGTGCCAGCAGTTTATATGGGACAGAGGGTCAGTACTTC
size: -; V: TRBV20-1; J: TRBJ2-5; D: TRBD2; CDR3: CSARESIAGGQETQYF; DNA: TGCAGTGCTAGAGAGTCGATAGCGGGGGGCCAAGAGACCCAGTACTTC
size: few; V: TRBV19; J: TRBJ2-2; D: -; CDR3: CASSAGQLLNTGELFF; DNA: TGTGCCAGTAGTGCTGGACAGCTACTAAACACCGGGGAGCTGTTTTTT
size: few; V: TRBV7-8; J: TRBJ1-1; D: -; CDR3: CASRQGSGKGDTEAFF; DNA: TGTGCCAGCAGGCAGGGGTCCGGGAAAGGGGACACTGAAGCTTTCTTT
size: -; V: TRBV30; J: TRBJ2-2; D: -; CDR3: CAWSGETGAGELFF; DNA: TGTGCCTGGAGTGGCGAGACTGGGGCCGGGGAGCTGTTTTTT
size: -; V: TRBV24-1; J: TRBJ2-2; D: -; CDR3: CATALANTGELFF; DNA: TGTGCCACCGCACTAGCGAACACCGGGGAGCTGTTTTTT
size: many; V: TRBV29-1; J: TRBJ2-3; D: -; CDR3: CSVEGSGSTDTQYF; DNA: TGCAGCGTTGAAGGTAGCGGAAGCACAGATACGCAGTATTTT
size: few; V: TRBV7-9; J: TRBJ2-5; D: TRBD1; CDR3: CASSLKQGEGQETQYF; DNA: TGTGCCAGCAGCTTGAAGCAGGGGGAAGGCCAAGAGACCCAGTACTTC
size: few; V: TRBV27; J: TRBJ2-3; D: TRBD2; CDR3: CASSSWGLAGGVRLDTQYF; DNA: TGTGCCAGCAGTTCATGGGGACTAGCGGGAGGAGTCCGGCTAGATACGCAGTATTTT
size: many; V: TRBV3-1; J: TRBJ2-3; D: -; CDR3: CASSQEAPGGTDTQYF; DNA: TGTGCCAGCAGCCAAGAAGCACCGGGCGGGACAGATACGCAGTATTTT
size: many; V: TRBV19; J: TRBJ1-5; D: -; CDR3: CASSIGGYANQPQHF; DNA: TGTGCCAGTAGTATCGGGGGGTACGCGAATCAGCCCCAGCATTTT
size: many; V: TRBV28; J: TRBJ1-5; D: TRBD1; CDR3: CASRPGGAEQPQHF; DNA: TGTGCCAGCAGGCCAGGGGGGGCAGAGCAGCCCCAGCATTTT
size: few; V: TRBV29-1; J: TRBJ2-1; D: TRBD1; CDR3: CSVERPGGRYEQFF; DNA: TGCAGCGTTGAAAGGCCAGGGGGCCGGTATGAGCAGTTCTTC
size: many; V: TRBV9; J: TRBJ2-1; D: TRBD1; CDR3: CASSVGGTGNNEQFF; DNA: TGTGCCAGCAGCGTAGGGGGGACAGGGAACAATGAGCAGTTCTTC
size: few; V: TRBV20-1; J: TRBJ2-2; D: -; CDR3: CSASQLAIGELFF; DNA: TGCAGTGCTAGTCAACTAGCCATCGGGGAGCTGTTTTTT
size: many; V: TRBV27; J: TRBJ1-5; D: -; CDR3: CASSLRSRSGQPQHF; DNA: TGTGCCAGCAGTTTACGGTCCAGGTCAGGTCAGCCCCAGCATTTT
size: -; V: TRBV7-9; J: TRBJ2-1; D: -; CDR3: CASSFLKGRSYNEQFF; DNA: TGTGCCAGCAGCTTTTTGAAGGGGAGGTCCTACAATGAGCAGTTCTTC
size: -; V: TRBV19; J: TRBJ2-7; D: -; CDR3: CASSISGTDSAYEQYF; DNA: TGTGCCAGTAGTATTTCCGGGACGGATAGTGCCTACGAGCAGTACTTC
size: many; V: TRBV12-3/TRBV12-4; J: TRBJ2-7; D: -; CDR3: CASSFSGWDEQYF; DNA: TGTGCCAGCAGTTTTTCAGGGTGGGACGAGCAGTACTTC
size: many; V: TRBV20-1; J: TRBJ2-7; D: TRBD2; CDR3: CSARTGTSGSLGPSSYEQYF; DNA: TGCAGTGCTAGAACCGGGACTAGCGGGAGTCTTGGCCCTAGCTCCTACGAGCAGTACTTC
size: -; V: TRBV4-3; J: TRBJ2-7; D: TRBD1; CDR3: CASSRGQRHEQYF; DNA: TGCGCCAGCAGCCGGGGACAGAGACACGAGCAGTACTTC
size: -; V: TRBV30; J: TRBJ1-6; D: -; CDR3: CAWSAIGREEGSPLHF; DNA: TGTGCCTGGAGTGCCATCGGCCGGGAGGAGGGTTCACCCCTCCACTTT
size: -; V: TRBV27; J: TRBJ2-7; D: -; CDR3: CASSKNPYEQYF; DNA: TGTGCCAGCAGCAAAAATCCCTACGAGCAGTACTTC
size: many; V: TRBV6-2/TRBV6-3; J: TRBJ2-6; D: -; CDR3: CATRFSGANVLTF; DNA: TGTGCCACCCGGTTCTCTGGGGCCAACGTCCTGACTTTC
size: -; V: TRBV20-1; J: TRBJ2-7; D: -; CDR3: CSATRTAHYEQYF; DNA: TGCAGTGCTACCCGGACAGCCCACTACGAGCAGTACTTC
size: -; V: TRBV29-1; J: TRBJ2-4; D: TRBD1; CDR3: CSIRGPGKNIQYF; DNA: TGCAGCATCAGGGGGCCTGGCAAAAACATTCAGTACTTC
size: many; V: TRBV12-3/TRBV12-4; J: TRBJ2-1; D: TRBD2; CDR3: CASSLTGTSGSDEQFF; DNA: TGTGCCAGCAGTTTAACGGGGACTAGCGGGAGTGATGAGCAGTTCTTC